This TCR beta chain appears in the sequencing data of a study of Ad26.COV2.S vaccination and SARS-CoV-2 variants. At the level of the study: Intramuscularly, Ad26.COV2.S was given either once or twice, 56 days apart.

This CDR3 region has 14 residues. Germline CDR1 reads SGHTA; CDR2 reads FQGNSA. Trimming pared 1 base from V and 5 bases from J, leaving 9 bases between. This clone was recorded a few times. The antigen is unknown. Sequencing was performed with immunoSEQ multiplex PCR; in TCRdb, only in-frame clones are kept and a portion is missing. The data show roughly 420,000 clones, 85% to 90% seen once. Whole-study results and caveats: The study found higher spike-specific TCR breadth in vaccine than placebo recipients.

The treatment denotes: some 19 received Ad26.COV2.S at low or high dose, single or two shots; roughly five received placebo; per-sample allocation not given. At day 63 after the first vaccine or placebo injection, samples were drawn. A Boston donor was an adult aged 18-55 years. The chain combines TRBV7-2 with TRBJ1-3; no reliable D call. The specimen comprised peripheral blood, sampled in a trial of Ad26.COV2.S vaccine versus placebo. This TCR was recovered from a person aged 18-65 years who received the Ad26.COV2.S COVID-19 vaccine or a placebo. The CDR3 bases are TGTGCCAGCAGCTTAGAAATAAACCGAAACACCATATATTTT. This codes for CASSLEINRNTIYF.